A single T cell receptor (beta chain) is shown here with its context. Its specificity is not known. The donors were in the roughly 130-subject validation cohort; that cohort was separate from the approximately 670-subject first cohort. The length of the CDR3 is 14 residues. Sequencing used immunoSEQ multiplex PCR; TCRdb keeps in-frame clones, though not all of them. This table holds 65,000 to 90,000 clones, around 95% found once. This record comes from a study of cytomegalovirus exposure and HLA in healthy donors. The study's findings and limits: In a later analysis, first-cohort TCR clusters were found to tend to co-occur in the approximately 120 validation repertoires. The study recorded over 150 TCR beta chains that were cytomegalovirus-associated. Accounts indicate the classifier identified cytomegalovirus status with strong specificity and sensitivity.

The sample taken for sequencing was PBMCs. The sequence derives from a man between 18 and 35 years old in good health and CMV-seronegative. The chain couples TRBV21-1 to TRBJ1-1; the D segment call TRBD1 is taken from the table without a DNA check. TRBV21-1 is deemed a pseudogene. The CDR3 protein is CASSPPGHDTEAFF. The CDR3 DNA follows: TGTGCCAGCAGCCCCCCGGGACATGACACTGAAGCTTTCTTT.